The 18 T cell receptor beta chains below all came from one sample that was sequenced in a study of T cells after yellow fever vaccination. TCRdb re-derived calls from the 5' RACE reads in MiXCR, one entry per CDR3 protein. There are approximately 550,000 distinct CDR3 sequences in the sample; 13% occur only once, and more than 12% lies in the top ten. Sequenced here: PBMCs, sampled on the day of the yellow fever booster vaccination. These receptors all come from a man younger than 40 who received the YFV17D yellow fever vaccine.

This clonotype was found a few times. J is TRBJ2-1 and V is TRBV7-2; D ambiguous. The CDR3 is 15 residues long. V lost 5 bases and J 0 bases, leaving 11 bases between the germline ends. Germline V gene sequence: CDR1 SGHTA, CDR2 FQGNSA. CDR3 DNA: TGTGCCAGCAGCATAGAGCGTCGCTCCTACAATGAGCAGTTCTTC. Translation: CASSIERRSYNEQFF.

This chain uses TRBV20-1 with TRBJ2-2; 14 nucleotides align to TRBD2. With 6 bases clipped from V and 4 bases from J, the junction kept 1 base outside the gene matches. The germline V gene has CDR1 DFQATT and CDR2 SNEGSKA (reference sequence). This CDR3 region has 14 residues. CDR3 in amino acids: CSAGLAGGTGELFF. CDR3 nucleotide sequence: TGCAGTGCCGGACTAGCGGGAGGCACCGGGGAGCTGTTTTTT.

This chain connects TRBV10-3 to TRBJ1-1; possible D gene TRBD1, 5 bases. Trimming stripped 2 bases from V and 7 bases from J, with 8 bases between. The CDR3 extends over 12 amino acids. Germline V gives CDR1 ENHRY, CDR2 SYGVKD. CDR3 sequence: CAISEAGFEAFF. DNA of the CDR3: TGTGCCATCAGTGAGGCAGGGTTTGAAGCTTTCTTT.

At least ten counts were recorded for this clonotype. The CDR3 DNA reads TGTGCCAGCAGGTCAGACAGCTACTACGAGCAGTACTTC. This encodes CASRSDSYYEQYF. The chain combines TRBV6-1 with TRBJ2-7, with TRBD1 as a possible D gene (5 bases). Germline values: CDR1 MNHNS, CDR2 SASEGT. Trimming removed 6 bases from V and 3 bases from J, with 12 bases in between. The CDR3 covers 13 residues.

The J gene is TRBJ2-2, the V gene TRBV30; D may be TRBD2 (5 bases). CDR1 and CDR2 from the germline V gene are GTSNPN and SVGIG (reference sequence). This CDR3 is 13 amino acids long. V lost 3 bases, J lost 7 bases, and 12 bases lay in between. The chain's CDR3 is CAWRNRGGGELFF. The DNA for the CDR3 is TGTGCCTGGAGGAATCGGGGTGGCGGGGAGCTGTTTTTT.

This chain connects TRBV9 to TRBJ1-5; 7 nucleotides align to TRBD1. The CDR3 totals 15 residues. Unmatched junction bases numbered 3, after V lost 0 bases and J lost 3 bases. Germline CDR1 is SGDLS and CDR2 is YYNGEE. The CDR3 DNA reads TGTGCCAGCAGCGTAGCGGACAGGCCCAATCAGCCCCAGCATTTT. Its translation: CASSVADRPNQPQHF.

This clonotype was counted only a few times. The chain links TRBV12-3 or TRBV12-4 to TRBJ1-1; D is ambiguous. V shed 5 bases and J shed 6 bases, with 16 bases lying between them. The CDR3 is 14 residues long. The CDR3 spells CASSALLAIAEAFF. The CDR3 DNA reads TGTGCCAGCAGTGCCTTACTGGCAATTGCTGAAGCTTTCTTT.

This clonotype was recorded a few times. The V call is TRBV7-2, the J call TRBJ2-3; 9 bases fit TRBD2. Germline-derived CDR1 and CDR2 are SGHTA and FQGNSA. V shed 1 base, J shed 5 bases, and the junction held 4 bases outside the gene matches. The CDR3 sequence is 15 residues long. CDR3 in amino acids: CASSLDLLAGDTQYF. The CDR3 DNA is TGTGCCAGCAGCTTAGATTTACTAGCGGGAGATACGCAGTATTTT. Full variable domain (missing parts from reference TRBV7-2 and TRBJ2-3): GAGVSQSPSNKVTEKGKDVELRCDPISGHTALYWYRQSLGQGLEFLIYFQGNSAPDKSGLPSDRFSAERTGGSVSTLTIQRTQQEDSAVYLCASSLDLLAGDTQYFGPGTRLTVL.

This chain uses TRBV12-3 or TRBV12-4 with TRBJ2-3; a possible D gene is TRBD1 (5 bases). There are 14 residues in the CDR3. The V end was cut by 3 bases, the J end by 2 bases, with 9 bases between. The CDR3 DNA reads as TGTGCCAGCAGTTTCGACAGATACACAGATACGCAGTATTTT. This translates into CASSFDRYTDTQYF.

This clonotype has at least ten counts. V usage is TRBV29-1 and J usage is TRBJ2-1, with TRBD1 as a possible D gene (7 bases). CDR1 is SQVTM, CDR2 ANQGSEA, per germline. This CDR3 region has 12 residues. Trimming shortened V by 6 bases and J by 6 bases, and 12 bases separated the two germline ends. CDR3 coding DNA: TGCAGCGTGCGGGACAGTCCCAATGAGCAGTTCTTC. Protein product: CSVRDSPNEQFF.

This clonotype turned up a few times. The V call is TRBV6-1, the J call TRBJ2-3, with D possibly matching TRBD1 (5 bases). The CDR3 totals 15 residues. V dropped 6 bases and J dropped 1 base, with 14 bases sitting between them. Germline lookup yields CDR1 MNHNS and CDR2 SASEGT. CDR3 in amino acids: CASRKQAVGTDTQYF. CDR3 DNA: TGTGCCAGCAGGAAACAGGCGGTGGGCACAGATACGCAGTATTTT.

This clonotype was seen more than once but under ten times. The J gene is TRBJ2-3, the V gene TRBV5-1; weak D call: TRBD2 (7 bases). V was cut by 0 bases and J by 8 bases, with 19 bases left in between. The CDR3 has 16 amino acids. Germline V lookup: CDR1 SGHRS, CDR2 YFSETQ. For the CDR3, the DNA is TGCGCCAGCAGCTTGGAAGGGGGAGGGCAAGTCGGTACGCAGTATTTT. Protein product: CASSLEGGGQVGTQYF.

This clonotype appeared many times. The genes are TRBV3-1 and TRBJ1-5; D not certain. Germline CDR1 LGHDT, CDR2 YNNKEL (reference sequence). The CDR3 has 15 amino acids. V dropped 4 bases and J dropped 0 bases, with 10 bases sitting between them. This chain's CDR3 is CASSLSAVSNQPQHF. DNA for the CDR3: TGTGCCAGCAGCCTATCGGCAGTTAGCAATCAGCCCCAGCATTTT.

The sample holds many counts of this clonotype. The chain uses TRBV2 and TRBJ2-2; TRBD2 might be the D (6 bases). The V gene's germline CDR1 is SNHLY and CDR2 FYNNEI. With 6 bases removed from V and 1 base from J, the gap between germline ends came to 6 bases. The CDR3 spans 13 residues. The CDR3 loop reads CASRGGNTGELFF. In nucleotides, the CDR3 is TGTGCCAGCAGGGGGGGGAACACCGGGGAGCTGTTTTTT.

This clonotype was counted many times. The gene calls are TRBV18 and TRBJ2-7; 7 nucleotides align to TRBD1. Germline V gives CDR1 KGHSH, CDR2 LQKENI. Trimming removed 1 base from V and 0 bases from J; junction bases left unmatched: 3. The CDR3 runs 15 residues. CDR3 in DNA: TGTGCCAGCTCACCACAGGGGGCCTACTCCTACGAGCAGTACTTC. Translating it yields CASSPQGAYSYEQYF.

J is TRBJ2-1 and V is TRBV6-1, with TRBD1 matching 7 bases. Unmatched junction bases numbered 6, after V lost 4 bases and J lost 3 bases. The CDR3 length is 15 residues. Germline assignment: CDR1 MNHNS and CDR2 SASEGT. CDR3 sequence reads: CASSGDSRFYNEQFF. The CDR3 DNA reads as TGTGCCAGCAGTGGGGACAGCAGATTCTACAATGAGCAGTTCTTC.

The chain carries TRBV6-5 and TRBJ1-6; D perhaps matches TRBD1 (5 bases). This CDR3 region has 15 residues. Germline CDR1 MNHEY, CDR2 SVGAGI. V was trimmed by 0 bases and J by 10 bases, leaving 13 bases between them. The CDR3: CASSYSNSGGSPLHF. CDR3 in DNA: TGTGCCAGCAGTTACTCGAACTCGGGGGGATCACCCCTCCACTTT.

The V gene is TRBV3-1, the J gene TRBJ2-5, with 7 bases fitting TRBD2. V shed 2 bases, J shed 5 bases, and the junction held 2 bases outside the gene matches. This CDR3 has 13 residues. Germline loops: CDR1 LGHDT, CDR2 YNNKEL (reference sequence). CDR3 amino acids: CASSQNGRETQYF. CDR3 coding DNA: TGTGCCAGCAGCCAAAACGGGAGGGAGACCCAGTACTTC.